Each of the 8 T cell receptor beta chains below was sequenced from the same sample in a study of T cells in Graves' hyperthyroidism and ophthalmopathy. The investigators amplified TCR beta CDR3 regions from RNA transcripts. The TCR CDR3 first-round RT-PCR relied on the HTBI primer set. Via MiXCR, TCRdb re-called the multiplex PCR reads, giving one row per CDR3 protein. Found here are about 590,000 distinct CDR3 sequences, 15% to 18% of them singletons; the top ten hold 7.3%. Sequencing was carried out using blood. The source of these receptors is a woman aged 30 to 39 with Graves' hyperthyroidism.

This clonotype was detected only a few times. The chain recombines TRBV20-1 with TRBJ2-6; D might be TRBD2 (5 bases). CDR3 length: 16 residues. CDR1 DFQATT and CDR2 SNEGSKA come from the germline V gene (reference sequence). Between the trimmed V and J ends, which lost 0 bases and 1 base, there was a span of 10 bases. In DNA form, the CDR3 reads TGCAGTGCTAGAGATATCGGGGAATCTGGGGCCAACGTCCTGACTTTC. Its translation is CSARDIGESGANVLTF.

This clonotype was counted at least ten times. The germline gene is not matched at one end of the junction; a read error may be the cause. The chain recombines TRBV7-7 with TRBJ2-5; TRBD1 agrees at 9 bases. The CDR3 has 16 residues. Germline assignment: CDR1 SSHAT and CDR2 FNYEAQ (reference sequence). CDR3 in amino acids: CASSPTQQGAGETQYF. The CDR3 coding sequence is TGTGCTAGCAGCCCTACGCAACAGGGGGCGGGAGAGACCCAGTACTTC.

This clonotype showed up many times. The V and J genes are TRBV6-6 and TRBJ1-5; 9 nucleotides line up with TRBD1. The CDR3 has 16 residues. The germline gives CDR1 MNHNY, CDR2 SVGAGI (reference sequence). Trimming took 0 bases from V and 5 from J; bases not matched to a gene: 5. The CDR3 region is CASSYSGQGDDQPQHF. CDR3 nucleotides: TGTGCCAGCAGTTACTCGGGACAGGGTGATGATCAGCCCCAGCATTTT.

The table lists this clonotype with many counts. The DNA of the CDR3 is TGCAGTGCTAGGGAGGGGAGCGATCATGAGCAGTTCTTC. This encodes CSAREGSDHEQFF. The rearrangement links TRBV20-1 to TRBJ2-1; tentative D call: TRBD2 (6 bases). Per the germline V gene, CDR1 is DFQATT and CDR2 is SNEGSKA (reference sequence). Trimming stripped 3 bases from V and 8 bases from J, with 14 bases between. The CDR3 is 13 residues long.

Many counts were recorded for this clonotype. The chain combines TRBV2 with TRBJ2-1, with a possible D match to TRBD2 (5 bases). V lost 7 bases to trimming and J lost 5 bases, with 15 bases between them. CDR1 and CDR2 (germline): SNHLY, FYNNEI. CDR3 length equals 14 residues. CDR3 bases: TGTGCCAGCAAAAGGACTGGATCCAACAATGAGCAGTTCTTC. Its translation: CASKRTGSNNEQFF.

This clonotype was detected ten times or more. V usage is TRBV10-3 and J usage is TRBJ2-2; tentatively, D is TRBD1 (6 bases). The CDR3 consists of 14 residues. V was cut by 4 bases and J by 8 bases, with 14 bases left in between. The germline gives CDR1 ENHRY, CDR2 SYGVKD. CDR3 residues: CAISAWIQGGELFF. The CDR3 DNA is TGTGCCATCAGTGCGTGGATACAGGGAGGGGAGCTGTTTTTT.

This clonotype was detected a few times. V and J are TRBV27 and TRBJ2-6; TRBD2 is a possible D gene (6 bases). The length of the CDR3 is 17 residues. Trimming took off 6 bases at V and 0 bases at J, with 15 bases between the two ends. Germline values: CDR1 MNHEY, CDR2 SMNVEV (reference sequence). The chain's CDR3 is CASSVGTLLSGANVLTF. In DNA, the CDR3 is TGTGCCAGCAGCGTGGGGACTTTACTCTCTGGGGCCAACGTCCTGACTTTC. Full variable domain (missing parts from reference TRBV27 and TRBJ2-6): EAQVTQNPRYLITVTGKKLTVTCSQNMNHEYMSWYRQDPGLGLRQIYYSMNVEVTDKGDVPEGYKVSRKEKRNFPLILESPSPNQTSLYFCASSVGTLLSGANVLTFGAGSRLTVL.

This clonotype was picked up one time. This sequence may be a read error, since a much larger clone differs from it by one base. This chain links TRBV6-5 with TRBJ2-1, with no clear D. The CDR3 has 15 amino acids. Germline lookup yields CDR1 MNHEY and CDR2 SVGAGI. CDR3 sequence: CASRPELFSYNERFF. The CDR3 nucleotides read TGTGCCAGCAGACCCGAGTTATTCTCCTACAATGAGCGGTTCTTC.